This T cell receptor (beta chain) derives from a study of T cell responses to AZD1222 COVID-19 vaccine. Details on this clone: Its antigen is not known.

Findings and limits, study-wide: None of the repertoires were sampled until the peak T cell response had passed. Close to half of spike-specific TCRs reportedly recognize unmutated variant regions. Spike-specific TCR breadth and depth grew following two AZD1222 doses.

Generated by immunoSEQ multiplex PCR, the TCRdb table keeps only in-frame clones and is missing some. The sample shows 110,000 to 150,000 clones, 93% of them seen only once. Between the trimmed V and J ends, which lost 5 bases and 0 bases, there was a span of 11 bases. The CDR3 spans 15 residues. CDR1 SGHDT and CDR2 YYEEEE come from the germline V gene. This TCR was sampled from an adult in good health. V and J are TRBV5-6 and TRBJ2-2, with D perhaps TRBD2 (6 bases). Here the sequenced sample was peripheral blood, taken on day 0 of AZD1222 vaccination. The CDR3, as DNA: TGTGCCAGCAGACTGGGACTGGCGAACACCGGGGAGCTGTTTTTT. Translated: CASRLGLANTGELFF.